One and the same sample provided the 13 T cell receptor beta chains below, sequenced in a study of T cell changes during pregnancy in multiple sclerosis. Libraries were prepared by immunoSEQ multiplex PCR; TCRdb keeps only in-frame clonotypes and omits some of them. In the table there are fewer than 55,000 clones, roughly 92% of which are singletons. The sequencing input was peripheral blood. These receptors were obtained from a female donor with multiple sclerosis, enrolled in a pregnancy study.

This chain uses TRBV7-3 with TRBJ1-2; D possibly corresponds to TRBD1 (5 bases). Germline-derived CDR1 and CDR2 are SGHTA and FQGTGA. The CDR3 loop spans 14 amino acids. Trimming removed 5 bases from V and 7 bases from J, with 17 bases in between. This CDR3 is CASSPGDQRGGYTF. DNA of the CDR3: TGTGCCAGCAGCCCCGGGGACCAGCGCGGTGGCTACACCTTC.

V and J are TRBV6-1 and TRBJ1-1, with D hard to call. This CDR3 contains 15 residues. Per the germline V gene, CDR1 is MNHNS and CDR2 is SASEGT. Deletions cut 6 bases from V and 3 bases from J, with 17 bases between. In DNA form, the CDR3 reads TGTGCCAGCAGCAAAGATCCCCCTGGGGACACTGAAGCTTTCTTT. As protein: CASSKDPPGDTEAFF.

The count of this clone is one. The chain employs TRBV9 and TRBJ2-7; 8 bases match TRBD2. This CDR3 is built from 15 residues. Germline V gene sequence: CDR1 SGDLS, CDR2 YYNGEE. J lost 6 bases, V lost 4 bases, and 12 bases had no gene match. The CDR3 protein is CASSLSGAGAPEQYF. For the CDR3, the DNA is TGTGCCAGCAGCTTGTCTGGAGCGGGAGCTCCCGAGCAGTACTTC.

J is TRBJ2-6 and V is TRBV30; 10 positions agree with TRBD1. J lost 2 bases, V lost 2 bases, and 9 bases had no gene match. Germline V CDR1 and CDR2: GTSNPN, SVGIG (reference sequence). The CDR3 has 18 amino acids. In nucleotides, the CDR3 is TGTGCCTGGAGTTCAGGACAGGGGGTCATACCTGGGGCCAACGTCCTGACTTTC. Translation gives CAWSSGQGVIPGANVLTF.

This chain uses TRBV21-1 with TRBJ2-3; the listed D gene, TRBD2, was not tested against the DNA. TRBV21-1 is flagged as a pseudogene. This CDR3 spans 15 amino acids. CDR3 bases: TGTGCCAGCAGCAAAGAGGGAGGCGGCACAGATACGCAGTATTTT. Its protein product is CASSKEGGGTDTQYF.

V usage is TRBV29-1 and J usage is TRBJ2-3, with 12 bases lining up with TRBD2. The CDR3 runs to 17 residues. V shed 4 bases and J 1 base; nucleotides not matched to a gene: 9. CDR1 and CDR2 (germline): SQVTM, ANQGSEA. Here the CDR3 reads CSVVSSGRALGTDTQYF. Written as DNA, the CDR3 is TGCAGCGTTGTATCTAGCGGGAGGGCCCTCGGCACAGATACGCAGTATTTT.

The chain uses TRBV2 and TRBJ2-1; 7 bases line up with TRBD2. Per the germline V gene, CDR1 is SNHLY and CDR2 is FYNNEI. V was pared by 6 bases and J by 4 bases, with 18 bases of the junction left unmatched. This CDR3 is 18 amino acids long. CDR3 sequence reads: CASRERAFGRGGYNEQFF. The CDR3 nucleotides read TGTGCCAGCAGGGAAAGGGCCTTTGGGCGCGGGGGATACAATGAGCAGTTCTTC.

This rearrangement joins TRBV9 to TRBJ2-3, with TRBD1 matching 9 bases. This CDR3 comprises 15 residues. The V gene's germline CDR1 is SGDLS and CDR2 YYNGEE. The junction had 1 base not matched to a gene; V was cut back by 1 base and J by 1 base. DNA of the CDR3: TGTGCCAGCAGCGTATGGGACAGGGGCACAGATACGCAGTATTTT. This translates into CASSVWDRGTDTQYF.

The V and J genes are TRBV7-9 and TRBJ2-7; 7 bases map to TRBD1. The V gene's germline CDR1 is SEHNR and CDR2 FQNEAQ (reference sequence). The ends lost 5 bases at V and 1 base at J; junction bases unmatched: 5. The CDR3 loop spans 14 amino acids. CDR3 in DNA: TGTGCCAGCAGCATCGACAGGGCGTCCTACGAGCAGTACTTC. It translates to CASSIDRASYEQYF.

The chain is built from TRBV28 and TRBJ2-5; D call uncertain. Germline V lookup: CDR1 MDHEN, CDR2 SYDVKM. This CDR3 comprises 14 residues. Trimming left V 5 bases short and J 7 bases short, with 17 bases between. CDR3 nucleotides: TGTGCCAGCAGTCCCCCTGGCGGCCTCGTGACCCAGTACTTC. Encoded protein: CASSPPGGLVTQYF.

CDR3 in amino acids: CASSLAGDFRETQYF. CDR3 coding DNA: TGTGCCAGCAGCTTAGCGGGGGACTTCAGGGAGACCCAGTACTTC. J is TRBJ2-5 and V is TRBV11-1, with a weak D call TRBD2 (6 bases). The CDR3 runs to 15 residues. Trimming stripped 0 bases from V and 5 bases from J, with 13 bases between. CDR1 and CDR2 from the germline V gene are SGHAT and FQDESV (reference sequence).

The J gene is TRBJ2-3, the V gene TRBV7-2; D call uncertain. Germline CDR1 SGHTA, CDR2 FQGNSA. With 2 bases removed from V and 3 bases from J, the gap between germline ends came to 3 bases. The CDR3 runs to 12 residues. The CDR3 DNA sequence: TGTGCCAGCAGCTTAATAACAGATACGCAGTATTTT. Its translation: CASSLITDTQYF.

The CDR3 DNA sequence: TGTGCCAGCAGCGGGGGGGACGCCAACTCCTACGAGCAGTACTTC. Its translation is CASSGGDANSYEQYF. V usage is TRBV9 and J usage is TRBJ2-7; possible D gene TRBD2, 6 bases. Germline V gives CDR1 SGDLS, CDR2 YYNGEE. This CDR3 region has 15 residues. The germline V and J ends were trimmed by 3 bases and 0 bases, with 13 bases remaining between them.